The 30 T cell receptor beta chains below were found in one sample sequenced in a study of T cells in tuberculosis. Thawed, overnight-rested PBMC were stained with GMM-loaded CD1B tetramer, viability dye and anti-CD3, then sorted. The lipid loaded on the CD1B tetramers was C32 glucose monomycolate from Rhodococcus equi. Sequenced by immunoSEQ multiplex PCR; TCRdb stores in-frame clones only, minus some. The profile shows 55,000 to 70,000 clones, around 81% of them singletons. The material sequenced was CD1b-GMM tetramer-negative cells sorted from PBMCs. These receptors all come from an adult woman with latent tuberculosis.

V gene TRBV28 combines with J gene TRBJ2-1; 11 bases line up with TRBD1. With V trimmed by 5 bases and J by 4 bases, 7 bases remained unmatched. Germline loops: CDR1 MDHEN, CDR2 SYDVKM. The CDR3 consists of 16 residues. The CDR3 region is CASSPHGTGGYNEQFF. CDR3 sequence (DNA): TGTGCCAGCAGTCCCCACGGGACAGGGGGATACAATGAGCAGTTCTTC. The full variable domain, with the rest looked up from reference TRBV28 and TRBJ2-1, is DVKVTQSSRYLVKRTGEKVFLECVQDMDHENMFWYRQDPGLGLRLIYFSYDVKMKEKGDIPEGYSVSREKKERFSLILESASTNQTSMYLCASSPHGTGGYNEQFFGPGTRLTVL.

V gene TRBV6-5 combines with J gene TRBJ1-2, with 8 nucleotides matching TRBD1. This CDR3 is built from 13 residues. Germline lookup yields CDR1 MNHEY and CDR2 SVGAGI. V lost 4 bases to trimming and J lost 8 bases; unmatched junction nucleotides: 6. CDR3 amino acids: CASSSVDRDGYTF. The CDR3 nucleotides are TGTGCCAGCAGTTCCGTGGACAGGGACGGCTACACCTTC.

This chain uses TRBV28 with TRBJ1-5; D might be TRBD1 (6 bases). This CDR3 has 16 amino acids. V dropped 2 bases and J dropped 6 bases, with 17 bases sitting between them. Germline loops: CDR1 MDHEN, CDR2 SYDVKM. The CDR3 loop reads CASSLETGGNGQPQHF. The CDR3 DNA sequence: TGTGCCAGCAGTTTAGAGACAGGAGGCAACGGTCAGCCCCAGCATTTT.

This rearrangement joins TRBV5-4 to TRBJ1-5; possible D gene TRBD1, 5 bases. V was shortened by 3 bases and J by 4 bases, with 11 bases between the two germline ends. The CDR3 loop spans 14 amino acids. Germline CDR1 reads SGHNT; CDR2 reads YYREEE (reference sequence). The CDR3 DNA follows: TGTGCCAGCAGCTCAGGGTTAGGGAATCAGCCCCAGCATTTT. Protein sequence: CASSSGLGNQPQHF.

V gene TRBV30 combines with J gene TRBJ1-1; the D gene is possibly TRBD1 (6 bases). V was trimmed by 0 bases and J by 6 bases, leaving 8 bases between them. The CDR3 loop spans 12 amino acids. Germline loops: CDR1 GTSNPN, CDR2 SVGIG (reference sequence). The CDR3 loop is CAWSVGGAEAFF. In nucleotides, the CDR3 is TGTGCCTGGAGTGTAGGGGGGGCTGAAGCTTTCTTT.

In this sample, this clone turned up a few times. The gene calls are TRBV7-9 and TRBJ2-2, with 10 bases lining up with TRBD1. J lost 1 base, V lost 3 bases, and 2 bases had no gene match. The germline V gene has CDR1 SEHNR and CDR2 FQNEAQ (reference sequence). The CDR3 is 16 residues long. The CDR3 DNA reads TGTGCCAGCAGCTTCGGGACAGGGGTGAACACCGGGGAGCTGTTTTTT. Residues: CASSFGTGVNTGELFF.

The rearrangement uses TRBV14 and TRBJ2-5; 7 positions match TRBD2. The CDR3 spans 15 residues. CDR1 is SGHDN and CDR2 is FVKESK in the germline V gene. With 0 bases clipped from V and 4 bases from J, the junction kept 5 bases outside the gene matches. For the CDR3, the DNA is TGTGCCAGCAGCCAAGACCGGGCTAGCGGAGAGACCCAGTACTTC. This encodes CASSQDRASGETQYF.

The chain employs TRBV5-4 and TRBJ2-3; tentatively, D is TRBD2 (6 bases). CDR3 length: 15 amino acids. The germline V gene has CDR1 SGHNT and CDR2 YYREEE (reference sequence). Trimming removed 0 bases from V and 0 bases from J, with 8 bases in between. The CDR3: CASSLGGVSTDTQYF. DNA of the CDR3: TGTGCCAGCAGCTTGGGGGGGGTGAGCACAGATACGCAGTATTTT.

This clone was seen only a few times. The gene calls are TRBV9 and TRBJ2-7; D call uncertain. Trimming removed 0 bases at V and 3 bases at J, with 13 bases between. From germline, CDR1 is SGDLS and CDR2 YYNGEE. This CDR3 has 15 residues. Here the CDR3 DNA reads TGTGCCAGCAGCGTAGGCCCTCGTCGAGACTACGAGCAGTACTTC. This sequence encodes CASSVGPRRDYEQYF.

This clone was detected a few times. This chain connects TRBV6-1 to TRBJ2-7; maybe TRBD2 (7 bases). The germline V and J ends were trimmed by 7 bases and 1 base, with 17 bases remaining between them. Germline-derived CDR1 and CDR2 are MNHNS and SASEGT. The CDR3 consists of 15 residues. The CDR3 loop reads CASTLLQGGSYEQYF. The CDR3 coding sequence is TGTGCCAGCACCCTGCTACAGGGAGGGTCCTACGAGCAGTACTTC.

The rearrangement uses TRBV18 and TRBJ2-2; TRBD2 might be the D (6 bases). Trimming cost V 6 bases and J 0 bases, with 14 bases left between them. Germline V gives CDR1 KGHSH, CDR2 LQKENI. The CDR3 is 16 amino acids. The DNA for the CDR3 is TGTGCCAGCTCCTCTATAGCGGAAGCGAACACCGGGGAGCTGTTTTTT. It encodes CASSSIAEANTGELFF.

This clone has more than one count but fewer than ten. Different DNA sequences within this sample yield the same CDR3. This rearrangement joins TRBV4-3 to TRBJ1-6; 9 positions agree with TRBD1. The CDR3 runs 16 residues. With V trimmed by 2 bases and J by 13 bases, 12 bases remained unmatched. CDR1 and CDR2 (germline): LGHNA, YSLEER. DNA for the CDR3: TGCGCCAGCAGCCAAACCAGACAGGGGGTGGGTTCCCCCCTCCACTTT. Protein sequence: CASSQTRQGVGSPLHF.

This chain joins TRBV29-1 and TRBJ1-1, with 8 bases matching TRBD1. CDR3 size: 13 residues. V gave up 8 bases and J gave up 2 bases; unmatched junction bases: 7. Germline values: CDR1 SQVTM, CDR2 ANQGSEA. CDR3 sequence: CSTGQGFNTEAFF. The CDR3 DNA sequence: TGCAGCACTGGACAGGGATTCAACACTGAAGCTTTCTTT.

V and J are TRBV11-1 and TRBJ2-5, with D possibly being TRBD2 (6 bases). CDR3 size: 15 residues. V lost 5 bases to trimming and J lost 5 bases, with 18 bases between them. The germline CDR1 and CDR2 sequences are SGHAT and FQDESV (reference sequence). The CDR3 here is CASSPGDSSRETQYF. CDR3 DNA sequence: TGTGCCAGCAGCCCGGGGGACTCCTCGAGGGAGACCCAGTACTTC.

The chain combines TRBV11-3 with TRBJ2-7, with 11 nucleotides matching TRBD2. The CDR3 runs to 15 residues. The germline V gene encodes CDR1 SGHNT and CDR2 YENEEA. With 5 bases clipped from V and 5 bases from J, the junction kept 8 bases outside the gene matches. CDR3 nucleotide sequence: TGTGCCAGCAGCGTAGGGACTAGCGGATACGACGAGCAGTACTTC. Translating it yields CASSVGTSGYDEQYF.

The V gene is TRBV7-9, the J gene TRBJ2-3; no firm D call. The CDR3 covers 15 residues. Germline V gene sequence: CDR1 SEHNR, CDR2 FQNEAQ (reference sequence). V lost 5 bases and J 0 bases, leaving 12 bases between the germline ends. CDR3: CASSPVQTSTDTQYF. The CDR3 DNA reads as TGTGCCAGCAGCCCGGTTCAGACTAGCACAGATACGCAGTATTTT.

CDR3 amino acids: CASSWPGVNQETQYF. CDR3 in DNA: TGTGCCAGCAGTTGGCCGGGGGTAAACCAAGAGACCCAGTACTTC. V usage is TRBV5-6 and J usage is TRBJ2-5; a possible D gene is TRBD2 (6 bases). There are 15 residues in the CDR3. Deletions cut 5 bases from V and 0 bases from J, with 14 bases between. Looked up from germline, CDR1 is SGHDT and CDR2 is YYEEEE.

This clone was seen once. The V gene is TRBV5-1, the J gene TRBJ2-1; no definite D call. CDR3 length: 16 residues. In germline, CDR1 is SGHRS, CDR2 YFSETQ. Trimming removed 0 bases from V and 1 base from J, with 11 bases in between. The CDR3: CASSLGTARSYNEQFF. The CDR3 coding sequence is TGCGCCAGCAGCTTGGGTACTGCACGATCCTACAATGAGCAGTTCTTC.

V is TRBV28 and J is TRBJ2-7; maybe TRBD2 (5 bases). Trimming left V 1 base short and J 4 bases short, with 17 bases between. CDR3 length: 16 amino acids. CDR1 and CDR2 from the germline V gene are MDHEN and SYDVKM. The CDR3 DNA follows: TGTGCCAGCAGTTTATTCTCCGGGCAGAGGGAATACGAGCAGTACTTC. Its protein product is CASSLFSGQREYEQYF.

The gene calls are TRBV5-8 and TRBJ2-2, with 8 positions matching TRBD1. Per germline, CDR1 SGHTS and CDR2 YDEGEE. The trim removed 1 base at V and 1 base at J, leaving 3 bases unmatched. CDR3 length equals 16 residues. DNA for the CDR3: TGTGCCAGCAGCTTGCCAGGACAGGGGAACACCGGGGAGCTGTTTTTT. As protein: CASSLPGQGNTGELFF. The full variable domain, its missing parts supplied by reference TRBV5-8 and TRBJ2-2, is EAGVTQSPTHLIKTRGQQATLRCSPISGHTSVYWYQQALGLGLQFLLWYDEGEERNRGNFPPRFSGRQFPNYSSELNVNALELEDSALYLCASSLPGQGNTGELFFGEGSRLTVL.

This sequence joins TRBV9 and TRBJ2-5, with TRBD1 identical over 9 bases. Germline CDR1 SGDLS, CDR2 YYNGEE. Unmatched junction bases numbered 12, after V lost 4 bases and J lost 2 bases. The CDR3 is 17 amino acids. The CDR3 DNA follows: TGTGCCAGCAGCCCCTCGGGAGAGACAGGGGGGCAAGAGACCCAGTACTTC. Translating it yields CASSPSGETGGQETQYF.

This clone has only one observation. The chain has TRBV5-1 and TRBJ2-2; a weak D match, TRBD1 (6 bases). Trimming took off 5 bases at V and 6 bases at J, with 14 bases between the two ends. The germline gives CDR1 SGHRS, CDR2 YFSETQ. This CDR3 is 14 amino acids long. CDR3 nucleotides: TGCGCCAGCAGTCGCTGGGGGCAATCCGGGGAGCTGTTTTTT. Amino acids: CASSRWGQSGELFF.

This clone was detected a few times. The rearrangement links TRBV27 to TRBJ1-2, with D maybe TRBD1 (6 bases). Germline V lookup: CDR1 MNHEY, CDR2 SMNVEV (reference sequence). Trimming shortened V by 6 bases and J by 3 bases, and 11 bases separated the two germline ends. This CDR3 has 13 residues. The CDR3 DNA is TGTGCCAGCAGCCTACAGGGCGACTATGGCTACACCTTC. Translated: CASSLQGDYGYTF.

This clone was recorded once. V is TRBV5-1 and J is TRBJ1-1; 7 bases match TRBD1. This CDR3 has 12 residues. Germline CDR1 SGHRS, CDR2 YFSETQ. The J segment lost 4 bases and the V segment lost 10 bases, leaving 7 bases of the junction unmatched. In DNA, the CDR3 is TGCGCCCTGGGGACAGTCTTCACTGAAGCTTTCTTT. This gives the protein CALGTVFTEAFF.

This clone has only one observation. CDR3 nucleotide sequence: TGTGCCAGCAGTGAAACCCGGAGTGGTCCTACTCTGCGCAACACCATATATTTT. Protein product: CASSETRSGPTLRNTIYF. The rearrangement links TRBV6-1 to TRBJ1-3; D unclear. V gave up 2 bases and J gave up 7 bases, with 24 bases separating them. Germline V lookup: CDR1 MNHNS, CDR2 SASEGT. The CDR3 is 18 amino acids.

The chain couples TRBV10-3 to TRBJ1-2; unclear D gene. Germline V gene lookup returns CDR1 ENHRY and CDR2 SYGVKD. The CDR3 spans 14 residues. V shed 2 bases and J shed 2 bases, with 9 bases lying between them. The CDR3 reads CAISEGNRNYGYTF. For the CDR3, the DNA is TGTGCCATCAGTGAGGGCAACCGCAACTATGGCTACACCTTC.

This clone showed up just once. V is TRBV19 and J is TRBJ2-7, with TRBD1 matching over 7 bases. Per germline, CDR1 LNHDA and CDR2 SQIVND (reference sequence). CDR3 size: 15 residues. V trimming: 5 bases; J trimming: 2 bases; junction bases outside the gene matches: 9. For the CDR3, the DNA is TGTGCCAGTAGTTGGGACAGCGAGACCCCCTACGAGCAGTACTTC. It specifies CASSWDSETPYEQYF. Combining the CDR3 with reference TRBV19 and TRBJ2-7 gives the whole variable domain DGGITQSPKYLFRKEGQNVTLSCEQNLNHDAMYWYRQDPGQGLRLIYYSQIVNDFQKGDIAEGYSVSREKKESFPLTVTSAQKNPTAFYLCASSWDSETPYEQYFGPGTRLTVT.

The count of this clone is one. The CDR3 bases are TGTGCCAGCTCACAGGGACAGGGGGTAGCCTACGAGCAGTACTTC. Encoded protein: CASSQGQGVAYEQYF. The rearrangement joins TRBV18 to TRBJ2-7; 11 bases match TRBD1. Germline CDR1 reads KGHSH; CDR2 reads LQKENI. J was trimmed by 2 bases and V by 4 bases; bases with no gene match: 4. The CDR3 totals 15 residues.

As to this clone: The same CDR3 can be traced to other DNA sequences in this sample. The CDR3: CASSVGTSGSYEQYF. The CDR3 DNA is TGTGCCAGCAGCGTAGGGACTAGCGGATCCTACGAGCAGTACTTC. The chain employs TRBV9 and TRBJ2-7; 10 nucleotides match TRBD2. The CDR3 consists of 15 residues. The J segment lost 1 base and the V segment lost 0 bases, leaving 1 base of the junction unmatched. Per germline, CDR1 SGDLS and CDR2 YYNGEE.

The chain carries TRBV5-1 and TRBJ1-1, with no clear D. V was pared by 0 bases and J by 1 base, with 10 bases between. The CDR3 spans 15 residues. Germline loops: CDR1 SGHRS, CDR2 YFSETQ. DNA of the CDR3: TGCGCCAGCAGCTTGGCGGAGAAGAAGAACACTGAAGCTTTCTTT. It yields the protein CASSLAEKKNTEAFF. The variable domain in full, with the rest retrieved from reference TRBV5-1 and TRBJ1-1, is KAGVTQTPRYLIKTRGQQVTLSCSPISGHRSVSWYQQTPGQGLQFLFEYFSETQRNKGNFPGRFSGRQFSNSRSEMNVSTLELGDSALYLCASSLAEKKNTEAFFGQGTRLTVV.